The TCR beta chain described here comes from a study of regulatory T cells in long-lasting Graves disease. Study-level results: Under persistent disease, TRBV28, TRBJ1-2 and TRBJ2-5 were used preferentially.

Libraries of TCR beta came from iRepertoire HTBI primers plus Arm-PCR of CDR3 regions. Per the authors' pipeline: Segment identification across samples yielded 50 to 80 TRBV and 14 to 15 TRBJ segments. TCRdb recomputed calls from the multiplex PCR reads with MiXCR, one row per CDR3 protein. It is TCRdb's table, rather than the study itself, that gives the V and J calls and clone size. The profile covers about 560,000 distinct CDR3 sequences, with about 16% appearing a single time and 12% taken by the ten largest. This clonotype came up a few times. Its antigen is not known. With 1 base removed from V and 4 bases from J, the gap between germline ends came to 8 bases. The CDR3 runs to 13 residues. Germline-derived CDR1 and CDR2 are LNHNV and YYDKDF (reference sequence). Time point reported: newly diagnosed GD, antithyroid drugs for less than 3 months. Generation of the TCR library employed RNA extracted from PBMCs. The patients included were those that came from an endocrinology department in Xi'an, China.

The sample also formed part of further work on T cells in Graves' hyperthyroidism and ophthalmopathy. From that study: TCR CDR3 regions were first amplified by RT-PCR with HTBI primers.

This receptor was identified in a man younger than 30 with Graves disease. This chain links TRBV15 with TRBJ2-7, with D possibly matching TRBD2 (5 bases). This material consisted of peripheral blood mononuclear cells (PBMCs), taken at new diagnosis, from a patient treated with antithyroid drugs. The DNA for the CDR3 is TGTGCCACCAGCAGAGGGGAGAGATACGAGCAGTACTTC. Its translation: CATSRGERYEQYF.